These 12 T cell receptor beta chains share one sample of origin, sequenced in a study of shared clonotypes between healthy human individuals. Measured with immunoSEQ multiplex PCR; TCRdb has only the in-frame clones, and not every one. The table lists about 2.1 million clones, about 92% of them singletons. Terminally differentiated effector memory CD45RA+ cells were excluded from the naive CD8 cells, which were CD45RO-negative and positively selected for CCR7. The sequencing sample was made of naive CD8+ T cells from PBMCs. These receptors were taken from a young man in good health. Some clones in this sample may be carry-over from other donors' samples.

The chain links TRBV2 to TRBJ2-5; TRBD2 agrees at 12 bases. From germline, CDR1 is SNHLY and CDR2 FYNNEI. The CDR3 consists of 20 residues. Trimming took 1 base from V and 1 from J; bases not matched to a gene: 13. Here the CDR3 DNA reads TGTGCCAGCAGTGAAGTGGGCCCCAGAGCTAGCGGGAGGGCCCAAGAGACCCAGTACTTC. Amino acids: CASSEVGPRASGRAQETQYF.

The chain has TRBV9 and TRBJ2-5; TRBD1 aligns across 9 bases. V lost 7 bases and J lost 0; bases outside the gene matches: 4. Germline V gives CDR1 SGDLS, CDR2 YYNGEE. The CDR3 consists of 14 residues. CDR3 nucleotides: TGTGCCAGCGGCGGGACAGGGTACCAAGAGACCCAGTACTTC. Translated: CASGGTGYQETQYF.

V and J are TRBV12-5 and TRBJ1-1; tentatively, D is TRBD1 (6 bases). V lost 3 bases and J lost 4, with 12 bases in between. Germline CDR1 and CDR2: LGHNT and FRNRAP. The length of the CDR3 is 14 residues. The CDR3 DNA reads TGTGCTAGTGGTTTAGGGGGGGCTGTCACTGAAGCTTTCTTT. The encoded protein is CASGLGGAVTEAFF.

The CDR3 loop is CATSRDNHRGNTEAFF. CDR3 in DNA: TGTGCCACCAGCAGAGATAATCACAGGGGGAACACTGAAGCTTTCTTT. The chain uses TRBV15 and TRBJ1-1, with 7 bases aligning to TRBD1. J gave up 1 base and V 0 bases, and 5 bases lay outside the gene matches. Germline CDR1 and CDR2: LNHNV and YYDKDF (reference sequence). This CDR3 spans 16 amino acids.

J is TRBJ1-5 and V is TRBV9; D unclear. Germline V gives CDR1 SGDLS, CDR2 YYNGEE. V lost 4 bases and J 3 bases, leaving 14 bases between the germline ends. The CDR3 sequence is 15 residues long. CDR3 in DNA: TGTGCCAGCAGCACCTCGGGCATTGACAATCAGCCCCAGCATTTT. Protein product: CASSTSGIDNQPQHF. Full variable domain (rest looked up from reference TRBV9 and TRBJ1-5): DSGVTQTPKHLITATGQRVTLRCSPRSGDLSVYWYQQSLDQGLQFLIQYYNGEERAKGNILERFSAQQFPDLHSELNLSSLELGDSALYFCASSTSGIDNQPQHFGDGTRLSIL.

This clone was seen a handful of times. This chain connects TRBV19 to TRBJ1-5; possible D gene TRBD1, 5 bases. The CDR3 runs 14 residues. V gave up 6 bases and J gave up 3 bases, with 12 bases separating them. Germline CDR1 is LNHDA and CDR2 is SQIVND (reference sequence). The CDR3 DNA sequence: TGTGCCAGTAGGGATCCAGGGTTCAATCAGCCCCAGCATTTT. Its protein product is CASRDPGFNQPQHF.

This sequence joins TRBV7-3 and TRBJ2-1; D gene unclear. Germline V lookup: CDR1 SGHTA, CDR2 FQGTGA. Trimming shortened V by 3 bases and J by 4 bases, and 7 bases separated the two germline ends. This CDR3 is 13 amino acids long. As DNA, the CDR3 is TGTGCCAGCAGCTTGTCCGCGTACAATGAGCAGTTCTTC. Translated: CASSLSAYNEQFF.

The rearrangement uses TRBV7-9 and TRBJ2-5; D call uncertain. With 4 bases removed from V and 5 bases from J, the gap between germline ends came to 11 bases. CDR3 size: 13 residues. The germline V gene has CDR1 SEHNR and CDR2 FQNEAQ (reference sequence). The CDR3 region has the DNA TGTGCCAGCAGCTCTGATTGGCCGGAGACCCAGTACTTC. It is translated as CASSSDWPETQYF.

As for this clone: Other DNA sequences in this specimen translate into the identical CDR3. The chain couples TRBV19 to TRBJ2-3; no clear D. V lost 3 bases to trimming and J lost 1 base, with 8 bases between them. The V gene's germline CDR1 is LNHDA and CDR2 SQIVND (reference sequence). The CDR3 has 14 amino acids. In DNA form, the CDR3 reads TGTGCCAGTAGTATTGGAGTCGGCACAGATACGCAGTATTTT. Protein: CASSIGVGTDTQYF.

This clone was counted once. The chain employs TRBV6-6 and TRBJ2-5; no clear D gene. The ends were cut back, 6 bases at V and 5 bases at J, with 4 bases in the middle. CDR3 length: 10 residues. CDR1 MNHNY and CDR2 SVGAGI come from the germline V gene (reference sequence). CDR3 protein: CASRGETQYF. The CDR3 DNA follows: TGTGCCAGCAGGGGGGAGACCCAGTACTTC.

The chain has TRBV9 and TRBJ2-1; TRBD2 is a possible D gene (5 bases). This CDR3 is built from 16 residues. The V end lost 0 bases, the J end lost 7 bases, and 17 bases lay between the germline ends. Germline CDR1 SGDLS, CDR2 YYNGEE. The CDR3 DNA reads TGTGCCAGCAGCGTAGGGGCCACTAGTATAGGTAATGAGCAGTTCTTC. It translates to CASSVGATSIGNEQFF.

This clone was observed once. The chain carries TRBV7-8 and TRBJ2-4; 8 nucleotides agree with TRBD1. The CDR3 is made up of 14 amino acids. V dropped 5 bases and J dropped 10; count of bases not matched to a gene: 10. Germline values: CDR1 SGHVS, CDR2 FQNEAQ. The CDR3: CASSPTVQGVIQYF. CDR3 nucleotide sequence: TGTGCCAGCAGCCCAACCGTACAGGGGGTTATTCAGTACTTC.